This T cell receptor beta chain stems from a study of blood T cell repertoires in COVID-19. The V and J ends lost 0 bases and 10 bases, in that order; junction bases with no gene match: 6. The CDR3 is 15 amino acids. Per germline, CDR1 SGHRS and CDR2 YFSETQ. Sequencing was performed with immunoSEQ multiplex PCR; in TCRdb, only in-frame clones are kept and a portion is missing. The sample carries 150,000 to 250,000 clones, about 93% recorded once. This TCR was recovered from a man aged 25-40 years with COVID-19, enrolled during active disease. The sequenced sample consisted of peripheral blood. The rearrangement links TRBV5-1 to TRBJ1-6; 8 nucleotides agree with TRBD1. The CDR3 region is CASSLAGQGYSPLHF. The CDR3 nucleotides are TGCGCCAGCAGCTTGGCCGGACAGGGATACTCACCCCTCCACTTT.